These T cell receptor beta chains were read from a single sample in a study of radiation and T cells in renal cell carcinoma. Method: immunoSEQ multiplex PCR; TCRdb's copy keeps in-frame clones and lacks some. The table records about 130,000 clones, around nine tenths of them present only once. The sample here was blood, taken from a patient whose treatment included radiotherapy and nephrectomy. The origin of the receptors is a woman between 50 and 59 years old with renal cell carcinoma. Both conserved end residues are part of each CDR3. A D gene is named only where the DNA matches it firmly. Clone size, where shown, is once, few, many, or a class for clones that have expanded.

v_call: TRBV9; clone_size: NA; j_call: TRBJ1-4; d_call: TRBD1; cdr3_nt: TGTGCCAGCAGCAAAGGACAGGCCGCAACTAATGAAAAACTGTTTTTT; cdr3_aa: CASSKGQAATNEKLFF
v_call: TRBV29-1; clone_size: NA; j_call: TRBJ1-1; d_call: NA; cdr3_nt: TGCAGCGTTGAAGAAGGGGGGGCCGGGGGTGAAGCTTTCTTT; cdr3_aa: CSVEEGGAGGEAFF
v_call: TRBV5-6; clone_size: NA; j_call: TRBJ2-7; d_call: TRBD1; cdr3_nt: TGTGCCAGCAGCTCCGACAGGGGTAGGGAGCAGTACTTC; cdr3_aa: CASSSDRGREQYF
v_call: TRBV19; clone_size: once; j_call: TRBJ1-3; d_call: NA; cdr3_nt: TGTGCCAGTACCCCCCTTTCGGCTGGAAACACCATATATTTT; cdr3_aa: CASTPLSAGNTIYF
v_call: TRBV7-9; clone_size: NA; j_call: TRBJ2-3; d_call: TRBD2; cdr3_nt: TGTGCCAGCAGCTTGTTTAGCGGGGGGGCCCCAGATACGCAGTATTTT; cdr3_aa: CASSLFSGGAPDTQYF
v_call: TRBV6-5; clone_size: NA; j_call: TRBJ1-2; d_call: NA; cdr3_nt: TGTGCCAGCAGGCAAAAAAGGCCGCCCTATGGCTACACCTTC; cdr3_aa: CASRQKRPPYGYTF
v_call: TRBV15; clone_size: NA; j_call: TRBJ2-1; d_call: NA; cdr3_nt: TGTGCCACCAGCCCCAGAGGCAGGGCCGACGGCGATGAGCAGTTCTTC; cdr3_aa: CATSPRGRADGDEQFF
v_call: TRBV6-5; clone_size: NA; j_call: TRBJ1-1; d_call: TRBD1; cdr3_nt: TGTGCCAGCAGTTACTCGAACAGGGGGAACACTGAAGCTTTCTTT; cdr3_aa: CASSYSNRGNTEAFF
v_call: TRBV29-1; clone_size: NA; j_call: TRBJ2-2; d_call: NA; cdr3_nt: TGCAGCGTTGCAGATACAGGGAGTCCCCTGAACACCGGGGAGCTGTTTTTT; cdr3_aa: CSVADTGSPLNTGELFF
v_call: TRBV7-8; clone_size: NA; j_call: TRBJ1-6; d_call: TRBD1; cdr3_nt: TGTGCCAGCAGCCACCCAGGGGGAAAGGGTAGAGATTCACCCCTCCACTTT; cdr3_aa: CASSHPGGKGRDSPLHF
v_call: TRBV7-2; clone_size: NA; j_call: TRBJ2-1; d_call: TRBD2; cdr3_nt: TGTGCCAGCAGCCTAGCGGGCGGTCCTTACAATGAGCAGTTCTTC; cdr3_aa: CASSLAGGPYNEQFF
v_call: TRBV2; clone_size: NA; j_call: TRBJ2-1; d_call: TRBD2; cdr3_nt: TGTGCCAGCAACGTGGGCGGGGGGACCTCCTACAATGAGCAGTTCTTC; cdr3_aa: CASNVGGGTSYNEQFF
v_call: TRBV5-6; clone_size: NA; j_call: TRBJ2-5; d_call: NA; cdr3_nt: TGTGCCAGCGTGGCGGGCCTAGCAATCCAAGAGACCCAGTACTTC; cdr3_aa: CASVAGLAIQETQYF
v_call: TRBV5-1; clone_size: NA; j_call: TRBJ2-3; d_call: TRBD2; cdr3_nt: TGCGCCAGCAGCCCCGGACTAGCGGCAGATACGCAGTATTTT; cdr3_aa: CASSPGLAADTQYF
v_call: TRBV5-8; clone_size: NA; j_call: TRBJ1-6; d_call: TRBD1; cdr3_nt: TGTGCCAGCAGCCGACAGGGGATTAATTCACCCCTCCACTTT; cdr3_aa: CASSRQGINSPLHF
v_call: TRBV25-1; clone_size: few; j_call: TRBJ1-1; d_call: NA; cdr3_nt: TGTGCCAGCAGTGAATGGGGGCTCCCTGAAGCTTTCTTT; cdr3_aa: CASSEWGLPEAFF
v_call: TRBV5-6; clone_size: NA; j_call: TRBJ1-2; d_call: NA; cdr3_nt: TGTGCCAGCAGCTCCCGGGACAAAACTAACTATGGCTACACCTTC; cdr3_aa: CASSSRDKTNYGYTF
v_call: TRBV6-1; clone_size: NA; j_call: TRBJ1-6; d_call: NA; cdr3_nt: TGTGCCAGCACCAAAGGAGGGGTACGTTCACCCCTCCACTTT; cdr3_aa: CASTKGGVRSPLHF
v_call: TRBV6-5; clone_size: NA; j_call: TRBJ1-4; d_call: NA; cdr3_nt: TGTGCCAGCAGTTACTCAACTAATGAAAAACTGTTTTTT; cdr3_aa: CASSYSTNEKLFF
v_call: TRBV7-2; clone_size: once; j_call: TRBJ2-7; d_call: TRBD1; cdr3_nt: TGTGCCAGCAGCTTAGACTCCGGGACAGGGGGCTTCGAGCAGTACTTC; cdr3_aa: CASSLDSGTGGFEQYF
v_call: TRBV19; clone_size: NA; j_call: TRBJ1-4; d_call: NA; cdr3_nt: TGTGCCAGTAGTATGCGGGTTACTAATGAAAAACTGTTTTTT; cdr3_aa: CASSMRVTNEKLFF
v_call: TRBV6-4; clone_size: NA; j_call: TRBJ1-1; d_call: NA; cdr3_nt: TGTGCCAGCAGTGACTCGAAATGGAGGGAAATAGACACTGAAGCTTTCTTT; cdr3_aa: CASSDSKWREIDTEAFF
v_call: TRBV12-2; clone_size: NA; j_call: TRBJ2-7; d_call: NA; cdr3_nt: TGTGCAAGTCGCTTAGTCGGCAGCTACGAGCAGTACTTC; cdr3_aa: CASRLVGSYEQYF
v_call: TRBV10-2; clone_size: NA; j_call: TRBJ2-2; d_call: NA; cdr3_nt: TGCGCCAGCAGGCCAGTTAACACCGGGGAGCTGTTTTTT; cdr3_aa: CASRPVNTGELFF
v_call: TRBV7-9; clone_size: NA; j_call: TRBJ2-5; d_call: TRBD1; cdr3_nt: TGTGCCAGCAGCTTAGTAATGGACAGGGGTAGGGCGGAGACCCAGTACTTC; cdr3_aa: CASSLVMDRGRAETQYF
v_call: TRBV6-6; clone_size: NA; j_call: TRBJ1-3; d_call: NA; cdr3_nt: TGTGCCAGCAGTTACGTCCAGGGCAGTTCCACCATATATTTT; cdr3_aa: CASSYVQGSSTIYF
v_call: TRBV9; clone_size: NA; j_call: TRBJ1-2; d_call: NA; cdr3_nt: TGTGCCAGCAGCCGTACTGGGGGCTGGTATGGCTACACCTTC; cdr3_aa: CASSRTGGWYGYTF
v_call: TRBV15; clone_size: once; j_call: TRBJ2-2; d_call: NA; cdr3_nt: TGTGCCACCAGCAGAGATAATTTGGGCAACACCGGGGAGCTGTTTTTT; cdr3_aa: CATSRDNLGNTGELFF
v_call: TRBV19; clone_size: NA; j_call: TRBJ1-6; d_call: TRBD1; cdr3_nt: TGTGCCAGTAGTATGGGGACAGGGGGCAATAATTCACCCCTCCACTTT; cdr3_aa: CASSMGTGGNNSPLHF
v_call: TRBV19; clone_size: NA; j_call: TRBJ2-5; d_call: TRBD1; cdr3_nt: TGTGCCAGTAGTATGGACAGGGGGGAGACCCAGTACTTC; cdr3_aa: CASSMDRGETQYF
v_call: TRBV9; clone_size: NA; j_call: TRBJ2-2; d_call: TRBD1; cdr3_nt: TGTGCCAGCAGCGCGGGACAGGGGGCTATTGTAACCGGGGAGCTGTTTTTT; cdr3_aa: CASSAGQGAIVTGELFF
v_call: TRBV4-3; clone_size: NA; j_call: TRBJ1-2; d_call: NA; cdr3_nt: TGCGCCAGCAGCCAGGGCGTGGGAGGTGATGGCTACACCTTC; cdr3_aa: CASSQGVGGDGYTF
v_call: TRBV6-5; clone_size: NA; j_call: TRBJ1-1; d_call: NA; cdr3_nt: TGTGCCAGCAGTTACTCATGGAACACTGAAGCTTTCTTT; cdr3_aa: CASSYSWNTEAFF
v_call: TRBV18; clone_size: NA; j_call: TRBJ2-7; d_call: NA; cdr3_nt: TGTGCCAGCTCACCCTCGACAGGCACCTACGAGCAGTACTTC; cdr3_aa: CASSPSTGTYEQYF
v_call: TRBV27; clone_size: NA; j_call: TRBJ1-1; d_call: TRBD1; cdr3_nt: TGTGCCAGCAGTAACAATAACAGGGGGCCGGGGCGGGACACTGAAGCTTTCTTT; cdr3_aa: CASSNNNRGPGRDTEAFF
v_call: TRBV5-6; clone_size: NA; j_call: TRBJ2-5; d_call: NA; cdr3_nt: TGTGCCAGCAGCTTAGCAGGAGAGACCCAGTACTTC; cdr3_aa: CASSLAGETQYF
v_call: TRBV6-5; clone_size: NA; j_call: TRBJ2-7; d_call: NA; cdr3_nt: TGTGCCAGCAGTATTGTGGCAGGAGCCTACGAGCAGTACTTC; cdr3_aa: CASSIVAGAYEQYF
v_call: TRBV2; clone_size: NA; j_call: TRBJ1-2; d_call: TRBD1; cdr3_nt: TGTGCCAGCAGCCTACAAGGGGACAGGGGAATAGGCTACACCTTC; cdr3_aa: CASSLQGDRGIGYTF
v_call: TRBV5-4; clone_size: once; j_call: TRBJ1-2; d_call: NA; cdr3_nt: TGTGCCAGCAGGACCTACAGTGGGGACTATGGCTACACCTTC; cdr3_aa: CASRTYSGDYGYTF
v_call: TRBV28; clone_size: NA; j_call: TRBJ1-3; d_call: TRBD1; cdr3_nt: TGTGCCAGCAGTGGAGGACAGGGCGGTGGAAACACCATATATTTT; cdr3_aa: CASSGGQGGGNTIYF
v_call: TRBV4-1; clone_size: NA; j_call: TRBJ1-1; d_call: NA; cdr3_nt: TGCGCCAGCAGCCTTCCGGGACTACCTGAAGCTTTCTTT; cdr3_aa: CASSLPGLPEAFF
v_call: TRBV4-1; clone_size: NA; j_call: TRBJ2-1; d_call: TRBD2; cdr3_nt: TGCGCCAGCAGCCAAGATAGGGGCGGGGGGGCCATAAATGAGCAGTTCTTC; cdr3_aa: CASSQDRGGGAINEQFF